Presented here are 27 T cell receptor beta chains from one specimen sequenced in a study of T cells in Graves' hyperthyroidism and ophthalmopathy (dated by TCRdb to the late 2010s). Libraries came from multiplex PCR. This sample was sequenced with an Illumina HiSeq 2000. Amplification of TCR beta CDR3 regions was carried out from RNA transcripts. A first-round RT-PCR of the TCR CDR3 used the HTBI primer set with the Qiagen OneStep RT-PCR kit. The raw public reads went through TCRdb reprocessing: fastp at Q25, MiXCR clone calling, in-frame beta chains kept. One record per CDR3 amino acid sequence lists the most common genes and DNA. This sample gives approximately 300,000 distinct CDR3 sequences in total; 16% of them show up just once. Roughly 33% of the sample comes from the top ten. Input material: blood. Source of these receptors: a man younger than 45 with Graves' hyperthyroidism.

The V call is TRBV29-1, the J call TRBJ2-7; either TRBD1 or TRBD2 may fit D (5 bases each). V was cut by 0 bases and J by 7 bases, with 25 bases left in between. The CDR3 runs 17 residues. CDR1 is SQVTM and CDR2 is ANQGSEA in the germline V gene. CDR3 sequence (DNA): TGCAGCGTTGAAGATCGAGGGACGGATCTAGTTTACAATGAGCAGTACTTC. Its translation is CSVEDRGTDLVYNEQYF.

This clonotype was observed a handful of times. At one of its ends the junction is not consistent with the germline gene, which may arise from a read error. The DNA of the CDR3 is TGTGCCAGCAGTCCCCCGCGCAGCATGAACACTGAAGCTTCCTTT. Translation gives CASSPPRSMNTEASF. The chain combines TRBV28 with TRBJ1-1; D is uncertain. The CDR3 is 15 amino acids. CDR1 and CDR2 (germline): MDHEN, SYDVKM.

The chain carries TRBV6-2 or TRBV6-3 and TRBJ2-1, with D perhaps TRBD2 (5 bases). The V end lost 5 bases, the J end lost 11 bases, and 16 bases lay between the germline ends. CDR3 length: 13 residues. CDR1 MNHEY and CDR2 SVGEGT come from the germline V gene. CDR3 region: CASSPPGRAKQFF. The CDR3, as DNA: TGTGCCAGCAGTCCCCCCGGGCGGGCTAAGCAGTTCTTC.

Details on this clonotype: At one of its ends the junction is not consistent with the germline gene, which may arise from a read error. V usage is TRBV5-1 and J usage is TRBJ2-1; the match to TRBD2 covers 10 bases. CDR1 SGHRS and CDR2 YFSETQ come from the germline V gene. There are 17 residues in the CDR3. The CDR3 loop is CASSLPLLAGSSNEQFF. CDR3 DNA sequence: TGCGCCAGCAGCTTACCGCTACTAGCGGGATCCTCCAATGAGCAGTTCTTC.

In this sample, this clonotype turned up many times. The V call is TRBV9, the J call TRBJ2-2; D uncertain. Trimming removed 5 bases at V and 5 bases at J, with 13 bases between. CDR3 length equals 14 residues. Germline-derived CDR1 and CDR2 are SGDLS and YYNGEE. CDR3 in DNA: TGTGCCAGCAGTGCCCAGTTCGGGACCGGGGAGCTGTTTTTT. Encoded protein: CASSAQFGTGELFF.

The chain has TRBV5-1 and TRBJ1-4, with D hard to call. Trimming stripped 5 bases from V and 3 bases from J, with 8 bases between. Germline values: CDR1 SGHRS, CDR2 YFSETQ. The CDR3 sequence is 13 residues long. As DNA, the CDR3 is TGCGCCAGCAGGGTGGGCTCTAATGAAAAACTGTTTTTT. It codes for CASRVGSNEKLFF.

CDR3 sequence: CASSSLAGARNEQFF. The CDR3, as DNA: TGTGCCAGCTCCTCACTAGCGGGAGCTCGCAATGAGCAGTTCTTC. This chain connects TRBV18 to TRBJ2-1, with TRBD2 identical over 11 bases. This CDR3 is built from 15 residues. Germline assignment: CDR1 KGHSH and CDR2 LQKENI. The ends lost 6 bases at V and 6 bases at J; junction bases unmatched: 7. Variable domain in full (rest from reference TRBV18 and TRBJ2-1): NAGVMQNPRHLVRRRGQEARLRCSPMKGHSHVYWYRQLPEEGLKFMVYLQKENIIDESGMPKERFSAEFPKEGPSILRIQQVVRGDSAAYFCASSSLAGARNEQFFGPGTRLTVL.

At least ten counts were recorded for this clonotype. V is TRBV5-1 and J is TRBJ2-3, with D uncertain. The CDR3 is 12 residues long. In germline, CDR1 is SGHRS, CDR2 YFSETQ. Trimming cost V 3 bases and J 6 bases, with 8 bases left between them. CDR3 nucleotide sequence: TGCGCCAGCAGCTCAACACAGGATACGCAGTATTTT. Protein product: CASSSTQDTQYF. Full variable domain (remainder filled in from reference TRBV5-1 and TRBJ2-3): KAGVTQTPRYLIKTRGQQVTLSCSPISGHRSVSWYQQTPGQGLQFLFEYFSETQRNKGNFPGRFSGRQFSNSRSEMNVSTLELGDSALYLCASSSTQDTQYFGPGTRLTVL.

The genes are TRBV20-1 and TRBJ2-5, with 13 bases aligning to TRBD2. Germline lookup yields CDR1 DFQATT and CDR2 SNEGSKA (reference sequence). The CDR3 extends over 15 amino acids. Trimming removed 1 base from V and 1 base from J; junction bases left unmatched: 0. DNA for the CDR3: TGCAGTGCTAGAGGGACTAGCGGGAGCCAAGAGACCCAGTACTTC. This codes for CSARGTSGSQETQYF.

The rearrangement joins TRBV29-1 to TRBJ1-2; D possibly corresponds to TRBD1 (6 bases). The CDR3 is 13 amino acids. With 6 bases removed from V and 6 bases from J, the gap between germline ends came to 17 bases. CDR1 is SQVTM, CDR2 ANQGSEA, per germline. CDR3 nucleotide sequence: TGCAGCGTCCCCCCAGAGGGGGAGAATGGCTACACCTTC. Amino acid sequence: CSVPPEGENGYTF.

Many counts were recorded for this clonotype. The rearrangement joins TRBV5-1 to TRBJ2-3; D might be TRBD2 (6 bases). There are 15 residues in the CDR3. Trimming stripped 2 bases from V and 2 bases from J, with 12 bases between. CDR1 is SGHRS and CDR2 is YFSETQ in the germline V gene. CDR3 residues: CASSFSGAPTDTQYF. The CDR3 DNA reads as TGCGCCAGCAGCTTCTCGGGAGCCCCCACAGATACGCAGTATTTT.

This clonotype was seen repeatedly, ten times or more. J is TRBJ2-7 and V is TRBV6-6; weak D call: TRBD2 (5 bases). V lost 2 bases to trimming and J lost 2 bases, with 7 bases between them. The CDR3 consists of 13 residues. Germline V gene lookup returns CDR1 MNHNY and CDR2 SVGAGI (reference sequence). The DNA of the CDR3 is TGTGCCAGCAGTTACGGAGGAACCTACGAGCAGTACTTC. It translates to CASSYGGTYEQYF.

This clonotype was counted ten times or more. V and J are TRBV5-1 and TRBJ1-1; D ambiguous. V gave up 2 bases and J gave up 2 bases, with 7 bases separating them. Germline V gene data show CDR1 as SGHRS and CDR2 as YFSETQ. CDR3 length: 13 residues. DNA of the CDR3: TGCGCCAGCAGCTTTCGGGTCAACACTGAAGCTTTCTTT. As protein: CASSFRVNTEAFF.

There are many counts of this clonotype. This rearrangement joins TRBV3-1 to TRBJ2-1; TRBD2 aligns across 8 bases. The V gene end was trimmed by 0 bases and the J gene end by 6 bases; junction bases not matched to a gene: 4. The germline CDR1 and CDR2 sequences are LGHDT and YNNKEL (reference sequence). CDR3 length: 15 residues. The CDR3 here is CASSQELGLVNEQFF. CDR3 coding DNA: TGTGCCAGCAGCCAAGAGTTGGGACTAGTCAATGAGCAGTTCTTC.

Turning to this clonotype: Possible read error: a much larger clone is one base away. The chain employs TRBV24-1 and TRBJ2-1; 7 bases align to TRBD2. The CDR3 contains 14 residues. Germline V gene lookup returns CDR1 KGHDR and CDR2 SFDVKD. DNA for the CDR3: TGTACCACCAGTGACGGACTAGTGCAAGGCGAGCAGTTCTTC. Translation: CTTSDGLVQGEQFF.

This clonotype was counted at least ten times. The CDR3 nucleotides read TGTGCCAGCAGCCATCCAGGGGTTCAAGAGACCCAGTACTTC. This translates into CASSHPGVQETQYF. This sequence joins TRBV11-2 and TRBJ2-5; possibly TRBD1 for D (6 bases). The CDR3 runs 14 residues. Germline V gene sequence: CDR1 SGHAT, CDR2 FQNNGV. The ends were cut back, 5 bases at V and 2 bases at J, with 12 bases in the middle.

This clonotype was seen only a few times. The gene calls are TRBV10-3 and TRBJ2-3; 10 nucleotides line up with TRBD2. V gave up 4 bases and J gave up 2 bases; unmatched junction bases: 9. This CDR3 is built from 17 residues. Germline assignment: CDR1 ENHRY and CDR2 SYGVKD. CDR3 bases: TGTGCCATCAGTGCTTCCCCGGGACTAGCGTACACAGATACGCAGTATTTT. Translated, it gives CAISASPGLAYTDTQYF.

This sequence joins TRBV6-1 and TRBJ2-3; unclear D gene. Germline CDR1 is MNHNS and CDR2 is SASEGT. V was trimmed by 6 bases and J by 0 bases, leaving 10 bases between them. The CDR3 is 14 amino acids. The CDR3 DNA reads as TGTGCCAGCAGCTCACGCCTTAGCACAGATACGCAGTATTTT. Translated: CASSSRLSTDTQYF.

Here the CDR3 reads CASSLGTNSYEQYF. The CDR3, as DNA: TGTGCCAGCAGCCTCGGGACTAACTCCTACGAGCAGTACTTC. This chain joins TRBV9 and TRBJ2-7, with 7 positions matching TRBD2. V lost 4 bases and J lost 0; bases outside the gene matches: 4. The length of the CDR3 is 14 residues. Germline CDR1 reads SGDLS; CDR2 reads YYNGEE.

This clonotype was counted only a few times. The CDR3 bases are TGTGCCAGCAGCCTTCGACAAGCACCCTACGAGCAGTACTTC. This sequence encodes CASSLRQAPYEQYF. The J gene is TRBJ2-7, the V gene TRBV13; D uncertain. The ends were cut back, 5 bases at V and 2 bases at J, with 13 bases in the middle. This CDR3 is 14 amino acids long. CDR1 is PRHDT, CDR2 FYEKMQ, per germline (reference sequence).

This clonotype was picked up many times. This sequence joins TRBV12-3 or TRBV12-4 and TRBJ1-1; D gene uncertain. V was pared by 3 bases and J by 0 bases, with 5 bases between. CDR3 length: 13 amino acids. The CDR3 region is CASSFRMNTEAFF. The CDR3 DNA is TGTGCCAGCAGTTTTCGAATGAACACTGAAGCTTTCTTT.

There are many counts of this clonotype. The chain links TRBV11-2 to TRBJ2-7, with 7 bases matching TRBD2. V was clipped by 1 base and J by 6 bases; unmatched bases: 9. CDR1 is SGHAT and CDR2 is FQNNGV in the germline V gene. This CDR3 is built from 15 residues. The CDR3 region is CASSLVYGTNPEQYF. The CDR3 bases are TGTGCCAGCAGCTTAGTTTACGGGACTAATCCCGAGCAGTACTTC.

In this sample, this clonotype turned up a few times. CDR3 coding DNA: TGTGCCAGCAAATTCGGGACTTCAAACTACGAGCAGTACTTC. It is translated as CASKFGTSNYEQYF. The chain links TRBV2 to TRBJ2-7; a weak D match, TRBD2 (6 bases). This CDR3 contains 14 residues. Trimming stripped 7 bases from V and 3 bases from J, with 16 bases between. Germline lookup yields CDR1 SNHLY and CDR2 FYNNEI.

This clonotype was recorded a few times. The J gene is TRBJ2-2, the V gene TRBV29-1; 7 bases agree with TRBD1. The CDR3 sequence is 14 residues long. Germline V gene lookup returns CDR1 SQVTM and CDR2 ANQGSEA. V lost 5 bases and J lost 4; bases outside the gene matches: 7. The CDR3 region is CSVTWGQFTGELFF. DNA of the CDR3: TGCAGCGTTACATGGGGACAGTTCACCGGGGAGCTGTTTTTT.

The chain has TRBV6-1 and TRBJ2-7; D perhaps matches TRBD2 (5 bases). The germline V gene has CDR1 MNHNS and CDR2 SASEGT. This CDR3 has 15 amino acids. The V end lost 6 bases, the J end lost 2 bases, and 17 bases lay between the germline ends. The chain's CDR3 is CASRTGRSGAYEQYF. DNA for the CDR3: TGTGCCAGCAGAACGGGCCGGAGCGGCGCCTACGAGCAGTACTTC.

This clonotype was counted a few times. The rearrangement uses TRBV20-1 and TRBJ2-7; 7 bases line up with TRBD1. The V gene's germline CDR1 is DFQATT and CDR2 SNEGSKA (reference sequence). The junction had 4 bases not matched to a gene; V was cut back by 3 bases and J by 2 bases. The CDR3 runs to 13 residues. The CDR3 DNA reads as TGCAGTGCTAGTGGACAGGCCACCTACGAGCAGTACTTC. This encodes CSASGQATYEQYF.

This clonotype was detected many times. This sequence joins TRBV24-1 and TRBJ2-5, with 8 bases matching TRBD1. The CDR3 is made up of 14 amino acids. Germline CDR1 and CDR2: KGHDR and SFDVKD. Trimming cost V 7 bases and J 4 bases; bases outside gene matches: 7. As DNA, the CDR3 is TGTGCCACCAGGCCGACAGGGGAAGCAGAGACCCAGTACTTC. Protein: CATRPTGEAETQYF.